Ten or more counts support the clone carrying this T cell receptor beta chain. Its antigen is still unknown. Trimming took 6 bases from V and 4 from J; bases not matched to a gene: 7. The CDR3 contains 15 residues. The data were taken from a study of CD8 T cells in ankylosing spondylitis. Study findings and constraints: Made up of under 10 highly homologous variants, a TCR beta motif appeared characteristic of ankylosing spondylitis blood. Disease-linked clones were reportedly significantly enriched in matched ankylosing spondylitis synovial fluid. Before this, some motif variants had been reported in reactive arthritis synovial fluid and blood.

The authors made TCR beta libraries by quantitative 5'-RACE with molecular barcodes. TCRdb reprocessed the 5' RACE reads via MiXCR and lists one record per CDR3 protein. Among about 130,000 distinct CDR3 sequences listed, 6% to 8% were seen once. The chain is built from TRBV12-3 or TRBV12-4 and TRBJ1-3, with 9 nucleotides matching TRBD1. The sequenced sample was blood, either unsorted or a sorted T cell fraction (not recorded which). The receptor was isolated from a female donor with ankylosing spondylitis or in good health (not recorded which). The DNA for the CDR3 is TGTGCCAGCAGCCCCACCGGGACAGGGGGAAACACCATATATTTT. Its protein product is CASSPTGTGGNTIYF.